The 22 T cell receptor beta chains presented below share a single source sample, sequenced in a study of blood T cell repertoires in COVID-19. TCRdb keeps only in-frame clones here, not all; method: immunoSEQ multiplex PCR. The data show roughly 120,000 clones, about nine tenths seen once. The specimen sequenced was peripheral blood. All receptors come from a man aged 50-59 years with active COVID-19.

The chain joins TRBV6-5 to TRBJ2-3; unclear D gene. Germline assignment: CDR1 MNHEY and CDR2 SVGAGI. CDR3 length equals 15 residues. Trimming took off 2 bases at V and 2 bases at J, with 11 bases between the two ends. CDR3 DNA sequence: TGTGCCAGCAGTTACGGGCCCCCTTCCACAGATACGCAGTATTTT. It encodes CASSYGPPSTDTQYF.

The V and J genes are TRBV19 and TRBJ2-1; D unclear. V was clipped by 4 bases and J by 3 bases, with 10 bases between them. The germline gives CDR1 LNHDA, CDR2 SQIVND (reference sequence). This CDR3 region has 14 residues. CDR3 in DNA: TGTGCCAGTAGTACGCGTGCGTACTACAATGAGCAGTTCTTC. This gives the protein CASSTRAYYNEQFF.

The rearrangement uses TRBV12-5 and TRBJ2-3; the match to TRBD2 covers 8 bases. The germline CDR1 and CDR2 sequences are LGHNT and FRNRAP. The CDR3 sequence is 19 residues long. J lost 4 bases, V lost 2 bases, and 17 bases had no gene match. The CDR3 here is CASGLLKEASGLKADTQYF. The CDR3 DNA is TGTGCTAGTGGTTTGCTAAAAGAGGCTAGCGGGCTAAAGGCAGATACGCAGTATTTT.

The chain couples TRBV7-2 to TRBJ1-2, with 7 bases lining up with TRBD1. With 5 bases clipped from V and 4 bases from J, the junction kept 10 bases outside the gene matches. The CDR3 loop spans 15 amino acids. Germline V gene sequence: CDR1 SGHTA, CDR2 FQGNSA. DNA for the CDR3: TGTGCCAGCAGCCTCCCCGGGGCAGGGGGCTATGGCTACACCTTC. Its protein product is CASSLPGAGGYGYTF.

The gene calls are TRBV18 and TRBJ2-2; perhaps TRBD2 as D (6 bases). Trimming pared 5 bases from V and 4 bases from J, leaving 14 bases between. The germline V gene has CDR1 KGHSH and CDR2 LQKENI. The CDR3 is 15 amino acids. CDR3: CASSGGTPSTGELFF. In nucleotides, the CDR3 is TGTGCCAGCTCAGGCGGGACCCCAAGCACCGGGGAGCTGTTTTTT.

The chain is built from TRBV10-2 and TRBJ2-1; TRBD2 matches at 10 bases. The germline V gene has CDR1 WSHSY and CDR2 SAAADI. The CDR3 contains 15 residues. After removal of 2 bases from V and 8 bases from J, the junction contained 6 bases not matched to a gene. The CDR3, as DNA: TGCGCCAGCAGTGAGGTTTCTAGCGGGAGACATGAGCAGTTCTTC. It is translated as CASSEVSSGRHEQFF.

The genes are TRBV5-4 and TRBJ1-2; D is perhaps TRBD1 (5 bases). CDR1 and CDR2 from the germline V gene are SGHNT and YYREEE (reference sequence). The V gene lost 6 bases and the J gene lost 3 bases, with 15 bases spanning the gap. The CDR3 totals 14 residues. CDR3 loop: CASTQDKGYYGYTF. The CDR3 coding sequence is TGTGCCAGCACCCAGGACAAGGGATACTATGGCTACACCTTC. The variable domain in full, completed from reference TRBV5-4 and TRBJ1-2, reads ETGVTQSPTHLIKTRGQQVTLRCSSQSGHNTVSWYQQALGQGPQFIFQYYREEENGRGNFPPRFSGLQFPNYSSELNVNALELDDSALYLCASTQDKGYYGYTFGSGTRLTVV.

The rearrangement joins TRBV12-5 to TRBJ1-3; D possibly corresponds to TRBD1 (6 bases). This CDR3 has 14 residues. CDR1 is LGHNT, CDR2 FRNRAP, per germline. V lost 7 bases, J lost 1 base, and 11 bases lay in between. The CDR3 spells CASEQGMSGNTIYF. CDR3 bases: TGTGCTAGTGAGCAGGGGATGTCTGGAAACACCATATATTTT. The whole variable domain, remainder taken from reference TRBV12-5 and TRBJ1-3, is DARVTQTPRHKVTEMGQEVTMRCQPILGHNTVFWYRQTMMQGLELLAYFRNRAPLDDSGMPKDRFSAEMPDATLATLKIQPSEPRDSAVYFCASEQGMSGNTIYFGEGSWLTVV.

The chain combines TRBV19 with TRBJ1-5; D is possibly TRBD1 (5 bases). The germline V gene has CDR1 LNHDA and CDR2 SQIVND (reference sequence). The ends were cut back, 5 bases at V and 2 bases at J, with 16 bases in the middle. This CDR3 region has 16 residues. CDR3 nucleotide sequence: TGTGCCAGTAGTGTCACCCCCGGGGGACGCAATCAGCCCCAGCATTTT. It translates to CASSVTPGGRNQPQHF.

The gene calls are TRBV19 and TRBJ1-6; D may be TRBD1 (5 bases). The CDR3 is 15 residues long. V was cut by 5 bases and J by 6 bases, with 14 bases left in between. The germline V gene has CDR1 LNHDA and CDR2 SQIVND (reference sequence). CDR3 amino acids: CASSGGARGNSPLHF. Written as DNA, the CDR3 is TGTGCCAGTAGTGGCGGGGCCCGTGGTAATTCACCCCTCCACTTT.

This clone has a single count. The chain couples TRBV9 to TRBJ1-4, with unresolved D. Between the trimmed V and J ends, which lost 3 bases and 3 bases, there was a span of 12 bases. Germline CDR1 SGDLS, CDR2 YYNGEE. The CDR3 runs to 15 residues. CDR3 nucleotides: TGTGCCAGCAGCGCTTCACGACGGGCTAATGAAAAACTGTTTTTT. Its translation is CASSASRRANEKLFF.

The chain uses TRBV2 and TRBJ2-6, with 7 bases lining up with TRBD1. With V trimmed by 6 bases and J by 1 base, 6 bases remained unmatched. Per germline, CDR1 SNHLY and CDR2 FYNNEI. The CDR3 length is 16 residues. CDR3 sequence reads: CASSRDRVSGANVLTF. The CDR3, as DNA: TGTGCCAGCAGCCGGGACAGAGTTTCTGGGGCCAACGTCCTGACTTTC.

J is TRBJ1-1 and V is TRBV29-1; tentatively, D is TRBD1 (6 bases). Per the germline V gene, CDR1 is SQVTM and CDR2 is ANQGSEA. With 4 bases removed from V and 1 base from J, the gap between germline ends came to 13 bases. The CDR3 spans 14 residues. The CDR3 DNA follows: TGCAGCGTTGTGGGAGGGGACACGAACACTGAAGCTTTCTTT. This encodes CSVVGGDTNTEAFF.

The chain couples TRBV6-5 to TRBJ1-2; 8 nucleotides line up with TRBD1. CDR3 length: 13 residues. V trimming: 7 bases; J trimming: 8 bases; junction bases outside the gene matches: 9. The germline V gene has CDR1 MNHEY and CDR2 SVGAGI. CDR3 nucleotides: TGTGCCAGCACCCGCGCCCCAGGGGGCGGCTACACCTTC. Amino acids: CASTRAPGGGYTF.

The chain couples TRBV14 to TRBJ1-6; possible D gene TRBD1, 6 bases. The CDR3 is 15 residues long. Germline lookup yields CDR1 SGHDN and CDR2 FVKESK. With 4 bases removed from V and 10 bases from J, the gap between germline ends came to 17 bases. CDR3 region: CASSRSPRGNSPLHF. CDR3 sequence (DNA): TGTGCCAGCAGCCGAAGCCCCAGGGGTAACTCACCCCTCCACTTT.

V gene TRBV6-5 combines with J gene TRBJ2-1; D is possibly TRBD2 (5 bases). Trimming pared 10 bases from V and 7 bases from J, leaving 20 bases between. CDR1 and CDR2 from the germline V gene are MNHEY and SVGAGI. This CDR3 is built from 14 residues. CDR3 in DNA: TGTGCCACTCTCTTATTCTCACCGGGGAATGAGCAGTTCTTC. Translated: CATLLFSPGNEQFF.

This clone was seen only a few times. V gene TRBV20-1 combines with J gene TRBJ1-2; 7 bases are shared with TRBD1. The CDR3 is made up of 11 amino acids. Per germline, CDR1 DFQATT and CDR2 SNEGSKA (reference sequence). The V segment lost 8 bases and the J segment 8 bases; nucleotides outside the gene matches: 8. Here the CDR3 reads CSRRQGQGYTF. Here the CDR3 DNA reads TGCAGTCGCAGACAGGGTCAGGGCTACACCTTC.

Here the CDR3 reads CASTYRGNQPQHF. In DNA, the CDR3 is TGTGCCAGCACCTACAGGGGCAATCAGCCCCAGCATTTT. This chain connects TRBV12-3 or TRBV12-4 to TRBJ1-5; the D gene is possibly TRBD1 (6 bases). Deletions cut 7 bases from V and 2 bases from J, with 9 bases between. This CDR3 is 13 amino acids long.

This rearrangement joins TRBV5-5 to TRBJ2-5; a possible D gene is TRBD1 (5 bases). The CDR3 covers 16 residues. The germline gives CDR1 SGHKS, CDR2 YYEKEE (reference sequence). With 0 bases removed from V and 1 base from J, the gap between germline ends came to 13 bases. CDR3 sequence: CASSLGAGFRQETQYF. CDR3 DNA sequence: TGTGCCAGCAGCTTGGGGGCAGGGTTCCGCCAAGAGACCCAGTACTTC.

The genes are TRBV2 and TRBJ1-2, with D possibly TRBD1 on 5 matching bases. This CDR3 is 16 amino acids long. Germline V gives CDR1 SNHLY, CDR2 FYNNEI. The V end was cut by 6 bases, the J end by 6 bases, with 23 bases between. The DNA of the CDR3 is TGTGCCAGCAGCCCCGGGGGACTCTACCCCCTAGATGGCTACACCTTC. Residues: CASSPGGLYPLDGYTF.

The chain has TRBV5-1 and TRBJ1-1, with TRBD1 matching 11 bases. The CDR3 contains 17 residues. Germline V gene lookup returns CDR1 SGHRS and CDR2 YFSETQ. Losses at the gene ends were 1 base for V and 0 bases for J; bases not matched to a gene: 5. This CDR3 is CASSLPGTGGMNTEAFF. The CDR3 DNA is TGCGCCAGCAGCTTGCCCGGGACAGGGGGGATGAACACTGAAGCTTTCTTT.

The chain is built from TRBV3-1 (or the pseudogene TRBV3-2) and TRBJ1-2; D not resolved. The CDR3 is 12 amino acids. V lost 1 base and J 5 bases, leaving 5 bases between the germline ends. Germline loops: CDR1 LGHDT, CDR2 YNNKEL (reference sequence). The CDR3 nucleotides are TGTGCCAGCAGCCAAGGAGGTTATGGCTACACCTTC. Amino acid sequence: CASSQGGYGYTF.